The entry that follows covers one T cell receptor (beta chain) sequence. Its specificity is unknown. These data are taken from a study of T-cell memory formation after mild COVID-19. General observations from the study: Cross-reactive memory seemingly joined, as some responding clones were found in pre-infection memory. In second-wave clones peaking day 37, SARS-CoV-2 specificity remained unconfirmed.

After 5'RACE with constant-segment primers, TCR alpha and TCR beta cDNA libraries carrying sample barcodes and UMIs were obtained. TCRdb reprocessed the 5' RACE reads via MiXCR and lists one record per CDR3 protein. The profile covers 360,000 or so distinct CDR3 sequences, with under 30% appearing a single time and roughly 14% taken by the ten largest. After removal of 5 bases from V and 3 bases from J, the junction contained 11 bases not matched to a gene. The CDR3 contains 18 residues. Material for sequencing was PBMCs or a T cell subset sorted from them (not recorded which). This chain links TRBV12-3 or TRBV12-4 with TRBJ2-3, with TRBD2 matching over 13 bases. The sequence was obtained from an adult woman who had mild COVID-19 (a few samples of this study predate the infection). Cell type and time point are not known. The CDR3 DNA reads as TGTGCCAGCAGTCCCCTCCCGCCGACTAGCGGGGGGACAGATACGCAGTATTTT. It codes for CASSPLPPTSGGTDTQYF.